Each of the 17 T cell receptor beta chains below was sequenced from the same sample in a study of T cells in women clearing cervical HPV infection. Sequencing was performed with immunoSEQ multiplex PCR; in TCRdb, only in-frame clones are kept and a portion is missing. Recorded for this sample: roughly 40,000 clones. What was sequenced was blood buffy coat. The receptor set was obtained from a woman between 18 and 69 years old with a cervical HPV16 infection that either progressed to CIN3+ or cleared (not recorded which).

About this clone: From the germline J gene comes the end of the CDR3, since the read stops 3 residues before it. This chain links TRBV5-6 with TRBJ2-4, with D hard to call. Germline V gene sequence: CDR1 SGHDT, CDR2 YYEEEE. With 1 base removed from V and 7 bases from J, the gap between germline ends came to 12 bases. The CDR3 has 14 residues. CDR3: CASSLWSQGNIQYF. CDR3 bases read: TGTGCCAGCAGCTTGTGGTCCCAAGGGAACATT.

About this clone: The read is 3 residues too short to cover the CDR3 end, so that end is filled in from the germline J gene. V gene TRBV5-1 combines with J gene TRBJ2-1; 8 positions agree with TRBD1. Germline-derived CDR1 and CDR2 are SGHRS and YFSETQ. Unmatched junction bases numbered 1, after V lost 0 bases and J lost 2 bases. The CDR3 spans 15 residues. Incomplete CDR3 DNA: TGCGCCAGCAGCTTGGTACAGGGGGCCTACAATGAG. Its translation: CASSLVQGAYNE. The complete CDR3 sequence is CASSLVQGAYNEQFF.

Note on this clone: The read terminates 3 residues ahead of where the CDR3 ends, so the germline J gene completes it. The J gene is TRBJ1-4, the V gene TRBV7-6; D is ambiguous. CDR3 length: 14 residues. Germline CDR1 and CDR2: SGHVS and FNYEAQ. The CDR3 sequence is CASSLEAENSPLFF. Incomplete CDR3 DNA: TGTGCCAGCAGCTTAGAGGCAGAGAATTCACCA.

A remark on this clone: The missing CDR3 end, 3 residues past where the read stops, is filled in from the germline J gene. The gene calls are TRBV13 and TRBJ2-5; the D gene is possibly TRBD1 (5 bases). Germline CDR1 and CDR2: PRHDT and FYEKMQ (reference sequence). Trimming took 5 bases from V and 5 from J, leaving 18 bases between them. CDR3 length: 15 residues. CDR3 residues: CASSVKTSKGETQYF. CDR3 DNA, as far as it was read: TGTGCCAGCAGCGTAAAAACATCAAAGGGGGAGACC.

Of note for this clone: The CDR3 end is not reached by the read, which stops 3 residues before it; the germline J gene fills it in. The rearrangement joins TRBV10-3 to TRBJ2-1; 11 positions match TRBD2. The trim removed 2 bases at V and 5 bases at J, leaving 8 bases unmatched. The CDR3 spans 17 residues. Germline-derived CDR1 and CDR2 are ENHRY and SYGVKD. CDR3 sequence reads: CAISEVSSGRRNNEQFF. The sequenced part of the CDR3 DNA is TGTGCCATCAGTGAGGTCTCTAGCGGGAGGCGAAACAATGAG.

On this clone: The CDR3 is cut off 3 residues early in the read; its end comes from the germline J gene. The genes are TRBV18 and TRBJ2-1; D uncertain. V dropped 4 bases and J dropped 7 bases, with 8 bases sitting between them. The CDR3 totals 12 residues. Germline V CDR1 and CDR2: KGHSH, LQKENI. The CDR3 loop reads CASSLAGNEQFF. The CDR3 bases that were read are TGTGCCAGCTCACTTGCCGGGAATGAG.

As regards this clone: The read stops 3 residues short of the end of the CDR3; the missing end is completed from the germline J gene. The V and J genes are TRBV2 and TRBJ2-3, with 8 bases that match TRBD2. V lost 4 bases and J lost 2; bases outside the gene matches: 5. This CDR3 is built from 15 residues. Looked up from germline, CDR1 is SNHLY and CDR2 is FYNNEI. The covered CDR3 bases are TGTGCCAGCAGTGCGGCGGGGGGATACACAGATACG. Its protein product is CASSAAGGYTDT. The whole CDR3 sequence is CASSAAGGYTDTQYF.

Of note for this clone: The sequenced fragment ends 3 residues before the CDR3 boundary, so the rest is inferred from the germline J gene. V and J are TRBV29-1 and TRBJ2-7, with 7 positions matching TRBD2. V lost 6 bases to trimming and J lost 3 bases; unmatched junction nucleotides: 14. The CDR3 runs to 15 residues. Per germline, CDR1 SQVTM and CDR2 ANQGSEA. CDR3 residues: CSVGDPGTIGYEQYF. CDR3 DNA (partial): TGCAGCGTCGGAGATCCCGGGACTATCGGCTACGAG.

Comment on this clone: The CDR3 goes on 3 residues after the read ends, and that part is filled in from the germline J gene. The rearrangement uses TRBV7-6 and TRBJ1-2; D may be TRBD1 (6 bases). This CDR3 comprises 16 residues. Germline lookup yields CDR1 SGHVS and CDR2 FNYEAQ. CDR3 DNA, as far as it was read: TGTGCCAGCAGCGCCAACCTAGCGGGGGCCGCAGATACC. As protein: CASSANLAGAADT. The complete CDR3 protein is CASSANLAGAADTYTF.

Points on this clone: The sequenced fragment ends 3 residues before the CDR3 boundary, so the rest is inferred from the germline J gene. The chain has TRBV18 and TRBJ2-7, with TRBD2 identical over 11 bases. The CDR3 length is 16 residues. The trim removed 3 bases at V and 6 bases at J, leaving 10 bases unmatched. CDR1 is KGHSH, CDR2 LQKENI, per germline. The CDR3 protein is CASSPSTSGSSAEQYF. The CDR3 bases that were read are TGTGCCAGCTCACCCTCTACTAGCGGGAGTTCTGCCGAG.

Frequency places this clone as medium-sized. The CDR3 end falls 3 residues outside the read, so it is completed with the germline J gene. J is TRBJ2-6 and V is TRBV11-2; D is unresolved. CDR1 is SGHAT and CDR2 is FQNNGV in the germline V gene. The CDR3 is 14 amino acids. Trimming removed 2 bases from V and 2 bases from J, with 4 bases in between. The CDR3 spells CASSLNTGANVLTF. Partial CDR3 DNA: TGTGCCAGCAGCTTAAACACTGGGGCCAACGTC.

Of note for this clone: From the germline J gene comes the end of the CDR3, since the read stops 3 residues before it. The V call is TRBV7-2, the J call TRBJ2-4, with 9 bases identical to TRBD2. This CDR3 is 15 amino acids long. The germline gives CDR1 SGHTA, CDR2 FQGNSA. V lost 0 bases, J lost 8 bases, and 5 bases stayed unmatched. This chain's CDR3 is CASSLAAGGGDIQYF. The sequenced part of the CDR3 DNA is TGTGCCAGCAGCTTAGCGGCGGGGGGGGGCGACATT.

As for this clone: The CDR3 end falls 3 residues outside the read, so it is completed with the germline J gene. This rearrangement joins TRBV19 to TRBJ2-5; D ambiguous. Germline V CDR1 and CDR2: LNHDA, SQIVND (reference sequence). Trimming took 8 bases from V and 5 from J, leaving 18 bases between them. There are 14 residues in the CDR3. Partial CDR3 DNA: TGTGCCAGTCAAAAGACTCTCCTGACGGAGACC. This gives the protein CASQKTLLTET. The complete CDR3 protein is CASQKTLLTETQYF.

As concerns this clone: The CDR3 end is not reached by the read, which stops 3 residues before it; the germline J gene fills it in. The V call is TRBV16, the J call TRBJ2-2; 9 bases fit TRBD1. The CDR3 spans 15 residues. Germline assignment: CDR1 KGHSY and CDR2 FQNENV. The covered CDR3 bases are TGTGCCAGCAGCCTACAGGGGGCTGCTAATGAAAAG. This sequence encodes CASSLQGAANEK. Given in full, the CDR3 is CASSLQGAANEKLFF.

For this clone: The CDR3 end is not reached by the read, which stops 3 residues before it; the germline J gene fills it in. The chain combines TRBV7-6 with TRBJ2-3; TRBD1 is a possible D gene (5 bases). Germline values: CDR1 SGHVS, CDR2 FNYEAQ. Trimming stripped 3 bases from V and 2 bases from J, with 12 bases between. The CDR3 sequence is 15 residues long. The CDR3 DNA, read in part, is TGTGCCAGCAGCTTCGCGGCAGGGTACACAGATACG. This encodes CASSFAAGYTDT. The whole CDR3 is CASSFAAGYTDTQYF.

To note about this clone: The CDR3 end is not reached by the read, which stops 3 residues before it; the germline J gene fills it in. The rearrangement uses TRBV7-7 and TRBJ2-2, with a weak D call TRBD1 (5 bases). Trimming cost V 5 bases and J 6 bases, with 13 bases left between them. Germline V gene data show CDR1 as SSHAT and CDR2 as FNYEAQ (reference sequence). The CDR3 has 14 amino acids. This CDR3 reads CASSRQPPPGELFF. The DNA read from the CDR3 is TGTGCCAGCAGCCGACAGCCTCCCCCCGGGGAG.

Of note for this clone: The read ends 3 residues before the CDR3 terminus; that terminus is restored from the germline J gene. The V call is TRBV7-2, the J call TRBJ2-1; weak D call: TRBD1 (6 bases). Trimming took off 1 base at V and 7 bases at J, with 14 bases between the two ends. Germline CDR1 reads SGHTA; CDR2 reads FQGNSA. The CDR3 spans 15 residues. CDR3 in amino acids: CASSLVRGGRNEQFF. The DNA read from the CDR3 is TGTGCCAGCAGCTTAGTCCGAGGGGGAAGGAATGAG.